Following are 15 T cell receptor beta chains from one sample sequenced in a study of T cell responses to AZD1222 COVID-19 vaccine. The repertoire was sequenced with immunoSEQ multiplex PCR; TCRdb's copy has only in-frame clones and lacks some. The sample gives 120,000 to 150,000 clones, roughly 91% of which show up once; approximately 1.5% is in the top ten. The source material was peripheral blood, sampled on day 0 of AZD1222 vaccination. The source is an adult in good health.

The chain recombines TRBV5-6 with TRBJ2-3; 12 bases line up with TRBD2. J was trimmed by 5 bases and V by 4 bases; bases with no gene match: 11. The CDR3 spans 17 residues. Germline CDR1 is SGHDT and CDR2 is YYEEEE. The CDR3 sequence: CASSPTQLAGGKDTQYF. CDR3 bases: TGTGCCAGCAGCCCCACCCAACTAGCGGGAGGTAAAGATACGCAGTATTTT. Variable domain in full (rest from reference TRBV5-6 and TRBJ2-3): DAGVTQSPTHLIKTRGQQVTLRCSPKSGHDTVSWYQQALGQGPQFIFQYYEEEERQRGNFPDRFSGHQFPNYSSELNVNALLLGDSALYLCASSPTQLAGGKDTQYFGPGTRLTVL.

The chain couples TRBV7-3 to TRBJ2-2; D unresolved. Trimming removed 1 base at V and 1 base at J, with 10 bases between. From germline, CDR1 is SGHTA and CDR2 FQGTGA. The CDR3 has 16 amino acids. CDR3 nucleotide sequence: TGTGCCAGCAGCTTAAGGAGAGGTCTGAACACCGGGGAGCTGTTTTTT. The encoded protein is CASSLRRGLNTGELFF. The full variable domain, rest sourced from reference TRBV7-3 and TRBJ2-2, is GAGVSQTPSNKVTEKGKYVELRCDPISGHTALYWYRQSLGQGPEFLIYFQGTGAADDSGLPNDRFFAVRPEGSVSTLKIQRTERGDSAVYLCASSLRRGLNTGELFFGEGSRLTVL.

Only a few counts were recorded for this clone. The CDR3 region has the DNA TGTGCCAGCAGCTCCTCTGGGGCTAGCGGGACCCGGGGGGAGACCCAGTACTTC. It yields the protein CASSSSGASGTRGETQYF. This chain connects TRBV11-2 to TRBJ2-5, with 9 positions matching TRBD2. After removal of 4 bases from V and 5 bases from J, the junction contained 17 bases not matched to a gene. CDR3 length: 18 residues. Germline CDR1 and CDR2: SGHAT and FQNNGV.

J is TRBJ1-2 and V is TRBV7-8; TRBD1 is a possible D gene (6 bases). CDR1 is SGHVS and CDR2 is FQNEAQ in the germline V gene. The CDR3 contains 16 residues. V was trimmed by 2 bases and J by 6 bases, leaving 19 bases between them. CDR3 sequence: CASSLRHGTSDNGYTF. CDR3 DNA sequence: TGTGCCAGCAGCTTACGCCACGGGACAAGTGACAATGGCTACACCTTC.

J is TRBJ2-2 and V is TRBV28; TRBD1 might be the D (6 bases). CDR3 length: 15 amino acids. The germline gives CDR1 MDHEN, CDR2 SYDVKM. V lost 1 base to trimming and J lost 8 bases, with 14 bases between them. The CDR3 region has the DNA TGTGCCAGCAGTTTATTGCCCATGGGGGCAGGGGAGCTGTTTTTT. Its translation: CASSLLPMGAGELFF.

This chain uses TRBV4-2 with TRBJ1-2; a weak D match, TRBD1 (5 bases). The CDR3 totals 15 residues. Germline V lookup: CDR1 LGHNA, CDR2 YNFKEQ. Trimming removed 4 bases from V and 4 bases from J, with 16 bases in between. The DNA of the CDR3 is TGTGCCAGCAGCCCCGAGACAGTCGGAGCCTATGGCTACACCTTC. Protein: CASSPETVGAYGYTF.

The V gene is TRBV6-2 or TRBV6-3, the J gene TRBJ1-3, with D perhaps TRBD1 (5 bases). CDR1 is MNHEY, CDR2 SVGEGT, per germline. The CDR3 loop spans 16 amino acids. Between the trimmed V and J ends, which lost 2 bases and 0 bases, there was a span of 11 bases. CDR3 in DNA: TGTGCCAGCAGTTACGGGGGACGGATCTCTGGAAACACCATATATTTT. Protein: CASSYGGRISGNTIYF.

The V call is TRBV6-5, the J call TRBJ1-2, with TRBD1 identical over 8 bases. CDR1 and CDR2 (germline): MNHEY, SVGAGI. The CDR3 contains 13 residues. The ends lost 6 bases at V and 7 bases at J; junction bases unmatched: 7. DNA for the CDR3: TGTGCCAGCAGCTCCGGACAGGGAGTTGGCTACACCTTC. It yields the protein CASSSGQGVGYTF.

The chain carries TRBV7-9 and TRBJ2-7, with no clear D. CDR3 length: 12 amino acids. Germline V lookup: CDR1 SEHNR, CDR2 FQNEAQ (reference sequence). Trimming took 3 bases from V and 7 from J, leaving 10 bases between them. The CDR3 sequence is CASSFQFEEQYF. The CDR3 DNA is TGTGCCAGCAGCTTCCAATTCGAGGAGCAGTACTTC. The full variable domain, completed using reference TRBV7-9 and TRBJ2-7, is DTGVSQNPRHKITKRGQNVTFRCDPISEHNRLYWYRQTLGQGPEFLTYFQNEAQLEKSRLLSDRFSAERPKGSFSTLEIQRTEQGDSAMYLCASSFQFEEQYFGPGTRLTVT.

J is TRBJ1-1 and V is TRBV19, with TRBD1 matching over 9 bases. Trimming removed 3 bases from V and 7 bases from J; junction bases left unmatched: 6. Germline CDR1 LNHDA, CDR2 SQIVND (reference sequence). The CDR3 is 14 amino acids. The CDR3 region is CASSIHRGRDEAFF. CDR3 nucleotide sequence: TGTGCCAGTAGTATCCACAGGGGGCGAGATGAAGCTTTCTTT.

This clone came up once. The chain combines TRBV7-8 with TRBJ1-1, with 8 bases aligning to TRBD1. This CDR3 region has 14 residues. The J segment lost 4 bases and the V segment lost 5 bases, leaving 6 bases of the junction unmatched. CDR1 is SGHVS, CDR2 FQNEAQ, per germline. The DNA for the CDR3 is TGTGCCAGCAGCAACCAGGGGGCTGGCACTGAAGCTTTCTTT. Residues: CASSNQGAGTEAFF.

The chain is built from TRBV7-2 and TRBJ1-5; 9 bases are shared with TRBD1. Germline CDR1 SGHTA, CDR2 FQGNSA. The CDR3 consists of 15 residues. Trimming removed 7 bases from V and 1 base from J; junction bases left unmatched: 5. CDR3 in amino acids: CASKRDRESNQPQHF. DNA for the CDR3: TGTGCCAGCAAGCGGGACAGGGAGAGCAATCAGCCCCAGCATTTT.

CDR3 sequence reads: CATSDADGNPSTDTQYF. CDR3 in DNA: TGTGCCACCAGTGACGCCGACGGGAACCCTAGCACAGATACGCAGTATTTT. V gene TRBV24-1 combines with J gene TRBJ2-3; D is possibly TRBD2 (5 bases). The CDR3 is 17 residues long. Germline V gene data show CDR1 as KGHDR and CDR2 as SFDVKD. V dropped 4 bases and J dropped 0 bases, with 16 bases sitting between them.

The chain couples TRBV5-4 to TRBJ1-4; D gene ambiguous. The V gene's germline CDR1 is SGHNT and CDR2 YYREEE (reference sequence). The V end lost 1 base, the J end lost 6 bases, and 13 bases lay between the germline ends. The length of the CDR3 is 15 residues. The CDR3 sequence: CASSLSGGRDEKLFF. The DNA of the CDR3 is TGTGCCAGCAGCTTGAGTGGAGGCCGGGATGAAAAACTGTTTTTT.

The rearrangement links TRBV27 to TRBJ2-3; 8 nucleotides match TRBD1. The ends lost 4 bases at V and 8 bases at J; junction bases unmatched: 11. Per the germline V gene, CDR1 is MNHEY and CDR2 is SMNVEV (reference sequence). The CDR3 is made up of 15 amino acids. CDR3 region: CASSSGQGNFGTQYF. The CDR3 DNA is TGTGCCAGCAGTTCCGGACAGGGTAACTTCGGTACGCAGTATTTT.